This T cell receptor (beta chain) was documented in a study of cytomegalovirus exposure and HLA in healthy donors. General observations from the study: In vitro checks showed that three CMV-associated chains really do target CMV antigens. Altogether, around 160 TCR beta chains were recorded as cytomegalovirus-associated. Within the data, a cluster of highly shared sequence variants was likely a sequencing artifact.

The PCR made use of 60 Vbeta and 13 Jbeta primers. Per the study methods: An analysis that came later counted 80 million or so unique TCR beta chains, around 10 million shared. Using immunoSEQ multiplex PCR, the repertoire was profiled, and TCRdb retains in-frame clones only, with some absent. That table gives V, J and clone size, and the DNA gave D and trimming. With fewer than 85,000 clones in the sample, the ten largest clones hold approximately 5.3%. Regarding this clone: Its antigen is as yet unknown.

V shed 2 bases and J shed 0 bases, with 9 bases lying between them. CDR3 length: 15 residues. Germline CDR1 SGHRS, CDR2 YFSETQ. The TCR was taken from a woman in her 40s in good health and CMV-seropositive. Sample: PBMCs. The J gene is TRBJ2-1, the V gene TRBV5-1; no firm D call. The CDR3: CASSFSLSSYNEQFF. CDR3 sequence (DNA): TGCGCCAGCAGCTTTTCGCTGAGCTCCTACAATGAGCAGTTCTTC.